This section outlines one T cell receptor beta chain sequence together with its context. Its antigen is undetermined. PCR used 60 Vbeta primers and 13 Jbeta primers. Some clones are missing from TCRdb's copy, which holds only in-frame ones; the method was immunoSEQ multiplex PCR. This sample yields about 190,000 clones, of which over 65% are seen a single time; about 2.4% belongs to the top ten. The data belong to a study of cytomegalovirus exposure and HLA in healthy donors. The wider study: T cells numbering some 170 million yielded approximately 120 million unique TCR beta sequences in an earlier analysis.

This CDR3 spans 15 amino acids. Looked up from germline, CDR1 is SGHAT and CDR2 is FQDESV (reference sequence). With V trimmed by 5 bases and J by 4 bases, 10 bases remained unmatched. Study-wide results and caveats: Data from an earlier analysis indicated that most TCR beta V segments were productive either about 90% or about 30% of the time. Cytomegalovirus association was assigned to about 180 TCR beta chains.

The sequenced sample consisted of PBMCs. The rearrangement links TRBV11-1 to TRBJ2-7, with TRBD2 matching 8 bases. The sequence derives from a woman in her fifties or sixties in good health and CMV-seropositive. CDR3 sequence: CASSRENGGAYEQYF. The CDR3 nucleotides are TGTGCCAGCAGCCGTGAAAACGGGGGGGCTTACGAGCAGTACTTC. The full variable domain, rest sourced from reference TRBV11-1 and TRBJ2-7, is EAEVAQSPRYKITEKSQAVAFWCDPISGHATLYWYRQILGQGPELLVQFQDESVVDDSQLPKDRFSAERLKGVDSTLKIQPAELGDSAMYLCASSRENGGAYEQYFGPGTRLTVT.